This TCR beta chain was observed in a study of metastatic and nonmetastatic thyroid tumors. Overall study results and limits: Reports indicated that malignant thyroid tumors showed significantly higher TCR beta diversity than benign nodules did, in blood and tumor.

In the original workflow: The study's classifier, a distant-metastasis tool for papillary thyroid cancer, was built using CDR3 differences across clinicopathological groups. TCRdb reprocessed the PCR reads via MiXCR. TCRdb's processing, not the authors', yielded these V and J calls. The profile covers 35,000 to 45,000 clones, with roughly an eighth appearing a single time and around 9% taken by the ten largest. There were no patients who had received any treatment before thyroid surgery. This clone was recorded many times. The antigen remains unidentified. The source material was blood. The clonotype was recovered from a male donor with papillary thyroid cancer or a benign thyroid nodule (not recorded which). Some clones in this sample may be carry-over from other donors' samples.

CDR3 nucleotide sequence: TGTGCCAGCAGCTCATCATCGGGACTAGTAATCACAGATACGCAGTATTTT. As protein: CASSSSSGLVITDTQYF. The chain links TRBV11-1 to TRBJ2-3; 8 bases align to TRBD2. There are 17 residues in the CDR3. J was trimmed by 2 bases and V by 4 bases; bases with no gene match: 11. CDR1 SGHAT and CDR2 FQDESV come from the germline V gene (reference sequence).